What follows is one T cell receptor beta chain and its context. There is no known antigen for this receptor. Per-base qualities were not stored, and no clone one base away is much larger. The sample's time point label, in plain terms: newly diagnosed GD, antithyroid drugs for less than 3 months. RNA was extracted from PBMCs in TRIzol for both TCR sequencing and RNA sequencing. The diagnosis of Graves' disease was made according to American Thyroid Association guidelines. The patients came from an endocrinology department in Xi'an, China. Each patient gave roughly 8.4 milliliters of peripheral blood, collected in an EDTA anticoagulant tube. Ficoll Paque Plus density gradient separation was used to isolate PBMCs, and no additional T cell sorting was done. An Agilent 2100 Bioanalyzer and agarose gel were used to assess RNA quality, and a NanoDrop 2000 was used to measure RNA concentration. Libraries were prepared through multiplex PCR. The reads were generated on an Illumina HiSeq 4000. CDR3 regions were amplified by Arm-PCR with iRepertoire HTBI primers to construct TCR beta libraries. Gel purification was performed on PCR products prior to sequencing. Concerning the study's data processing: Across samples, 60 to 70 TRBV and 13 to 15 TRBJ segments were identified and used for gene usage analysis of CDR3 amino acid clonotypes. COPE and FqMerger were used to merge filtered high-quality paired reads into contigs. BLAST was used to align contigs to IMGT TRBV, TRBD and TRBJ reference genes, with CDR3 defined following IMGT. Clonotypes above 0.1% frequency were classified as highly expanded clones. Shannon entropy was used to measure repertoire diversity, and the Gini coefficient was used to measure V-J evenness. A clonotype found in more than one individual was treated as public. TCRdb reprocessing: public reads trimmed at Q25 with fastp, clones called with MiXCR, in-frame beta chains kept. Identical CDR3 protein sequences are pooled into one entry, listed with their most common genes and DNA. Here the V and J calls rest on TCRdb's processing, not on the authors' analysis. The table for this sample lists about 210,000 distinct CDR3 sequences; roughly a fifth of them were counted only once. Together, the top ten hold over 9.5% of the sample.

From the germline V gene, CDR1 is SNHLY and CDR2 is FYNNEI. From the cysteine through the phenylalanine, the CDR3 covers 13 amino acids. The CDR3 DNA has 39 bases and is translated from base 1. V lost 8 bases and J lost 7 bases, and the count of bases not matched to a germline gene is 10. This entry belongs to a study of regulatory T cells in long-lasting Graves disease (dated by TCRdb to the early 2020s). With regard to the full study: Newly diagnosed Graves' disease patients had taken antithyroid drugs for less than 3 months. This study used TCR sequencing and RNA sequencing of peripheral blood to compare persistent Graves' disease patients against newly diagnosed Graves' disease patients. The study was registered as a clinical trial and conducted in China. A total of 33 samples underwent TCR sequencing, from about 13 patients with persistent Graves' disease and 20 patients with newly diagnosed Graves' disease. The research as a whole found: The authors acknowledged the small sample size as a limitation that may reduce accuracy. A larger number of public clonotypes was shared among persistent patients (around 3,000) than among newly diagnosed patients (around 970). TRBV28, TRBJ1-2 and TRBJ2-5 were preferentially used in persistent disease, while TRBV20-1 and TRBJ2-1 were favored in newly diagnosed disease. Peripheral blood alone was examined, since thyroid tissue, which constituted the primary lesion, could not be accessed. Sequencing and analysis were restricted to the TCR beta chain. Compared with newly diagnosed patients, persistent Graves' disease patients had lower TCR Shannon entropy and fewer highly expanded clones, which suggests clonal expansion.

These data were also reused for a study on T cells in Graves' hyperthyroidism and ophthalmopathy. The second investigation adds: Stable Graves' hyperthyroidism was defined as no progression to ophthalmopathy during 18 months of follow-up. Hyperthyroidism patients were newly diagnosed, with disease duration under 2 months, and aged 18 to 65 years. Patients with uncontrolled infections, other autoimmune diseases, pregnancy or lactation were excluded. Diagnoses were established on the basis of clinical symptoms, serum thyroxine and TRAb, thyroid ultrasound, and orbital computed tomography. The TCR CDR3 was subjected to a first round of RT-PCR using the HTBI primer set and the Qiagen OneStep RT-PCR kit. Most expanded thyroid clonotypes (frequency above 0.001) were also detected in blood, a finding suggesting that blood repertoires may reflect thyroid immune responses. In cross-validation, a model built on a 13 V-J signature told ophthalmopathy apart from stable hyperthyroidism with roughly 87% sensitivity and approximately 81% specificity, and in testing the same model reached 80%/75%. In validation, progression to ophthalmopathy was predicted by the model with more than 65% sensitivity and under 85% specificity, a median of approximately 6.5 months before onset. A discovery cohort of about 95 patients, roughly 43 with Graves' ophthalmopathy and fewer than 65 with stable Graves' hyperthyroidism, was used to find distinguishing TCR V-J signatures. An independent validation cohort of 18 to 20 hyperthyroidism patients and roughly 16 patients who later progressed to ophthalmopathy tested prospective prediction of ophthalmopathy. The roughly 100 discovery patients were randomly divided into training and test sets at a 7:3 ratio. In addition, the study compared T-cell repertoires in thyroid tissue and in blood from five or six Graves' hyperthyroidism patients. After sampling, hyperthyroidism patients received methimazole starting at 30 mg daily, and ophthalmopathy patients received high-dose intravenous methylprednisolone. A second multiplex PCR round built the libraries, followed by size selection and purification. Paired-end sequencing of the libraries was performed with 100 bp reads on an Illumina HiSeq2000. SOAPnuke was used to process the raw data, with reads discarded if the reads contained adapters or uncalled bases, had a mean Phred below 15, or lacked an exact constant-primer or identifier match. COPE v1.2.5 was used to merge high-quality paired reads, and clonotypes were defined as unique nucleotide sequences. Clonotypes were aligned to IMGT TRBV, TRBD and TRBJ reference segments using MiTCR v1.1. The analysis was restricted to V-J combinations with a frequency above 0.0001, which together covered approximately 99% of the repertoires. A TCS score was defined as the ratio between F50 (clonal expansion) and ExV (chaos), using BLOSUM62-based TCRdist between CDR3 peptides within each V-J. Welch's t-statistics and random forest reduced roughly 540 V-J features to 10 to 15, which were used in a naive Bayes classifier (R e1071). Sample size was not statistically predetermined, and investigators were not blinded to group allocation. The paper describes TCR Vbeta CDR3 sequencing of some 130 peripheral blood samples, made up of some 42 ophthalmopathy patients, roughly 80 hyperthyroidism patients and approximately 17 progressor patients.

The chain was built from TRBV2 and TRBJ1-2, and 7 junctional nucleotides match TRBD1. The sequences come from peripheral blood mononuclear cells (PBMCs), collected at new diagnosis, from a patient treated with antithyroid drugs. This receptor was identified in a woman under 40 with Graves disease. Donor details come from another sample of the same person, matched by shared clones. The encoded CDR3 is CASCGTDSSGYTF. The DNA sequence is as follows: TGTGCCAGCTGTGGGACAGATTCTTCTGGCTACACCTTC.